The rows below give T cell receptor beta chains drawn from one sample of a study of blood T cell repertoires in COVID-19. TCRdb keeps only in-frame clones here, not all; method: immunoSEQ multiplex PCR. Of hundreds of thousands of clones listed, around 86% were seen once; the top ten hold approximately 2.1%. The sequenced sample was PBMCs or T cells enriched from blood (not recorded which). Every receptor here comes from a woman aged 45-65 years who had recovered from COVID-19. Each CDR3 is given without its conserved first and last residue. Each record gives: CDR3 length, V gene, clone size, CDR3 protein. Clone size is not always given. Where it is, it says once, few, many or a class for expanded clones.

length: 11; V: TRBV7-2; size: NA; CDR3: ASTSGATYEQY
length: 14; V: TRBV5-8; size: NA; CDR3: ASSTPGQGLLGEQY
length: 11; V: TRBV18; size: once; CDR3: ASSPDRAYGYT
length: 13; V: TRBV6-2/TRBV6-3; size: NA; CDR3: ASTYRDRVTYEQY
length: 13; V: TRBV6-5; size: NA; CDR3: ASPRKGADSYEQY
length: 13; V: TRBV5-5; size: NA; CDR3: ASSWGTSGTYEQY
length: 12; V: TRBV27; size: NA; CDR3: ASSLGLGVQPQH
length: 12; V: TRBV7-9; size: NA; CDR3: ASSQGQINSPLH
length: 11; V: TRBV10-1; size: NA; CDR3: ASSDGPGNTIY
length: 12; V: TRBV30; size: few; CDR3: AWRGSGSGNTIY
length: 14; V: TRBV5-1; size: NA; CDR3: ASSHGTSGIQETQY
length: 12; V: TRBV6-2/TRBV6-3; size: NA; CDR3: ASSYRGLHNEQF
length: 13; V: TRBV28; size: NA; CDR3: ASSSWGQGEPVAY
length: 14; V: TRBV3-1/TRBV3-2; size: NA; CDR3: ASSQDLGGVNSPLH
length: 16; V: TRBV5-3; size: NA; CDR3: ARSFPGQGIYSNQPQH